The entry below describes one TCR beta chain. Its specificity is unknown. Losses at the gene ends were 7 bases for V and 3 bases for J; bases not matched to a gene: 7. This CDR3 spans 14 amino acids. The germline gives CDR1 SNHLY, CDR2 FYNNEI. The repertoire was sequenced with immunoSEQ multiplex PCR; TCRdb's copy has only in-frame clones and lacks some. In the table there are some 110,000 clones, approximately 90% of which are singletons. This specimen comes from a study of PD-L1 blockade in urothelial cancer. The wider study: A median approximately 140,000 T cells were found in blood samples.

Noted time point: peripheral blood 6 weeks after treatment start. Study-wide points: When measured at 3 weeks, tumor-associated blood clones expanded more in durable-benefit patients.

This sample comprised PBMCs, obtained around atezolizumab (anti-PD-L1) treatment. The sequence was obtained from a man aged 60-69 years with urothelial cancer. The J gene is TRBJ2-3, the V gene TRBV2, with TRBD2 identical over 7 bases. DNA of the CDR3: TGTGCCAGCACGGGGGGATTCTCTACAGATACGCAGTATTTT. Protein sequence: CASTGGFSTDTQYF.